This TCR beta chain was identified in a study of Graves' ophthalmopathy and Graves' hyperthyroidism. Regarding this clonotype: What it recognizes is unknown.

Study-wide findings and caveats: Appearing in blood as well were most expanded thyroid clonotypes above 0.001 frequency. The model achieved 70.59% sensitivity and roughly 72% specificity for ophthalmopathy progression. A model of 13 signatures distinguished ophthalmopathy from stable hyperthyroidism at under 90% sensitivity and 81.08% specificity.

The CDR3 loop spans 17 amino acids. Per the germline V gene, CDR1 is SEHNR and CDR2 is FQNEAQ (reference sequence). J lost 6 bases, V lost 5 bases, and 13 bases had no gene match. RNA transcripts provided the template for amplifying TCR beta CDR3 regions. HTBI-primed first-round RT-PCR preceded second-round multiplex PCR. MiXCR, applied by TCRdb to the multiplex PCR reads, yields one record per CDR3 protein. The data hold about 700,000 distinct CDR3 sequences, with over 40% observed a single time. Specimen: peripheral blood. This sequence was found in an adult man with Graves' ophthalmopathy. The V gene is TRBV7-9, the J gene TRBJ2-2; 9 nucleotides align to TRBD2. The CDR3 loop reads CASSPGVAGDFAGELFF. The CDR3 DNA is TGTGCCAGCAGCCCCGGGGTAGCGGGAGATTTTGCCGGGGAGCTGTTTTTT.